This TCR beta chain came from a study of regulatory and conventional T cells in RAG deficiency. General observations from the study: Shannon entropy fell and Simpson indices rose in RAG-deficient patients. Shorter CDR3s in all patient subsets; >80% Treg-Tconv overlap in Omenn. Sorted Omenn CD25-high CD127-low cells may not be bona fide Tregs.

Genomic DNA came from blood regulatory T cells gated CD4+ CD25-high CD127-low. Trimming cost V 0 bases and J 3 bases, with 11 bases left between them. CDR3 length: 15 residues. Per the germline V gene, CDR1 is SGHDT and CDR2 is YYEEEE. To note about this clone: Antigen unknown.

Clones were read by immunoSEQ multiplex PCR, and TCRdb kept only the in-frame ones, dropping some. The data hold tens of thousands of clones, with about 89% observed a single time. These data were also reused for a study on regulatory T cells. As that report states: The PCR used 52 TRBV and 13 TRBJ primers.

V gene TRBV5-6 combines with J gene TRBJ2-3; weak D call: TRBD1 (6 bases). Sequencing was carried out using Tregs sorted from blood. This receptor was taken from a human donor in good health. CDR3 protein: CASSLAGVKTDTQYF. CDR3 sequence (DNA): TGTGCCAGCAGCTTGGCAGGGGTGAAAACAGATACGCAGTATTTT.